These 4 T cell receptor beta chains were sequenced from one sample in a study of shared clonotypes between healthy human individuals. Here immunoSEQ multiplex PCR was the method, and the copy in TCRdb shows in-frame clones only, minus some. Of 450,000 to 500,000 clones listed, 81% are singletons. The specimen was PBMCs. The receptors stem from a woman aged 40 to 50 in good health. Some clones in this sample may be carry-over from other donors' samples.

This clone was observed a handful of times. The chain carries TRBV6-1 and TRBJ2-1, with D unclear. Deletions cut 3 bases from V and 0 bases from J, with 9 bases between. CDR1 and CDR2 (germline): MNHNS, SASEGT. The CDR3 has 15 residues. CDR3 DNA sequence: TGTGCCAGCAGTGATGAAGGGTACTCCTACAATGAGCAGTTCTTC. It is translated as CASSDEGYSYNEQFF.

This chain links TRBV28 with TRBJ2-6, with D perhaps TRBD1 or TRBD2 (5 bases each). This CDR3 has 14 amino acids. The V gene lost 5 bases and the J gene lost 2 bases, with 7 bases spanning the gap. From germline, CDR1 is MDHEN and CDR2 SYDVKM. CDR3 sequence (DNA): TGTGCCAGCAGTGAGGGGACTGGGGCCAACGTCCTGACTTTC. Translated: CASSEGTGANVLTF.

Comment on this clone: A far larger clone is off by one base, so a read error is likely. Likely a read error: the CDR3 ends without its conserved phenylalanine or tryptophan. The chain joins TRBV7-8 to TRBJ1-2; D unresolved. Trimming took 5 bases from V and 6 from J, leaving 19 bases between them. The CDR3 is 15 residues long. Germline CDR1 SGHVS, CDR2 FQNEAQ. The CDR3 sequence: CASSQPGRPKDGYTL. CDR3 sequence (DNA): TGTGCCAGCAGCCAACCTGGCAGGCCTAAGGATGGCTACACCCTC.

This clone was picked up a small number of times. J is TRBJ2-3 and V is TRBV5-1, with 7 bases lining up with TRBD1. Germline CDR1 and CDR2: SGHRS and YFSETQ. V dropped 4 bases and J dropped 2; count of bases not matched to a gene: 4. This CDR3 is built from 14 residues. CDR3 coding DNA: TGCGCCAGCAGCCCGGGACAGATCACAGATACGCAGTATTTT. It codes for CASSPGQITDTQYF.